The 30 T cell receptor beta chains below all came from one sample that was sequenced in a study of beta chain features in type 1 diabetes. Investigators reverse transcribed all isolated RNA, so they sequenced expressed TCRB transcripts. Repertoires were generated with immunoSEQ multiplex PCR, while TCRdb's copy carries only in-frame clones and drops some. The sample has some 100,000 clones; 40% are singletons. What was sequenced was stem cell memory CD4+ T cells from blood. The receptor set was obtained from a woman aged 18 to 35 in good health.

This clone was found a few times. V is TRBV7-9 and J is TRBJ1-5; D gene uncertain. This CDR3 region has 15 residues. Trimming stripped 3 bases from V and 5 bases from J, with 14 bases between. Looked up from germline, CDR1 is SEHNR and CDR2 is FQNEAQ (reference sequence). CDR3 amino acids: CASSLGPGEYQPQHF. CDR3 nucleotides: TGTGCCAGCAGCTTGGGTCCCGGAGAGTATCAGCCCCAGCATTTT.

V is TRBV27 and J is TRBJ2-7; 10 bases are shared with TRBD1. This CDR3 is built from 13 residues. Trimming removed 6 bases from V and 2 bases from J; junction bases left unmatched: 1. Germline CDR1 reads MNHEY; CDR2 reads SMNVEV (reference sequence). CDR3 bases: TGTGCCAGCAGGGGACAGGGGACCTACGAGCAGTACTTC. Its protein product is CASRGQGTYEQYF.

This chain joins TRBV7-2 and TRBJ1-1; TRBD1 is a possible D gene (6 bases). CDR1 SGHTA and CDR2 FQGNSA come from the germline V gene. This CDR3 contains 16 residues. V was cut by 5 bases and J by 0 bases, with 16 bases left in between. The CDR3 DNA reads TGTGCCAGCAGCCCGTCCGGACAGAGTTTGAACACTGAAGCTTTCTTT. Protein sequence: CASSPSGQSLNTEAFF.

The gene calls are TRBV6-5 and TRBJ1-5; D is uncertain. V lost 8 bases, J lost 7 bases, and 15 bases lay in between. Per the germline V gene, CDR1 is MNHEY and CDR2 is SVGAGI. CDR3 length equals 13 residues. The CDR3 coding sequence is TGTGCCAGCCCCGCAAGGTCGGGACAGCCCCAGCATTTT. Protein sequence: CASPARSGQPQHF.

The chain uses TRBV28 and TRBJ2-5, with 7 bases that match TRBD1. The CDR3 is made up of 17 amino acids. CDR1 and CDR2 (germline): MDHEN, SYDVKM. Trimming cost V 4 bases and J 5 bases; bases outside gene matches: 16. The CDR3 sequence is CASSSPTGPWVRETQYF. The CDR3 DNA reads as TGTGCCAGCAGTTCCCCGACAGGGCCGTGGGTCAGGGAGACCCAGTACTTC.

The CDR3 bases are TGTGCCAGCAGTATCACCTACGAGCAGTACTTC. Protein: CASSITYEQYF. The genes are TRBV6-1 and TRBJ2-7; D gene ambiguous. Germline values: CDR1 MNHNS, CDR2 SASEGT. Trimming removed 5 bases at V and 2 bases at J, with 4 bases between. CDR3 size: 11 residues.

The rearrangement uses TRBV30 and TRBJ1-4; D gene uncertain. Trimming left V 1 base short and J 8 bases short, with 8 bases between. The CDR3 is 12 residues long. Germline CDR1 and CDR2: GTSNPN and SVGIG (reference sequence). This CDR3 reads CAWSAGNEKLFF. The CDR3 nucleotides read TGTGCCTGGAGTGCCGGGAACGAAAAACTGTTTTTT.

J is TRBJ2-7 and V is TRBV7-2; tentative D call: TRBD1 (5 bases). Trimming cost V 5 bases and J 6 bases, with 26 bases left between them. The CDR3 length is 17 residues. Germline values: CDR1 SGHTA, CDR2 FQGNSA. The chain's CDR3 is CASSPHHADTIFLEQYF. The CDR3 region has the DNA TGTGCCAGCAGCCCCCACCACGCGGACACCATTTTCCTCGAGCAGTACTTC.

The chain couples TRBV27 to TRBJ1-2; TRBD1 might be the D (5 bases). CDR3 length: 16 residues. Deletions cut 4 bases from V and 6 bases from J, with 21 bases between. Germline-derived CDR1 and CDR2 are MNHEY and SMNVEV (reference sequence). CDR3 bases: TGTGCCAGCAGTTCTACATACGATCCGGGACTTCATGGCTACACCTTC. This encodes CASSSTYDPGLHGYTF.

The rearrangement joins TRBV10-3 to TRBJ1-2, with 8 positions matching TRBD1. Germline V gene data show CDR1 as ENHRY and CDR2 as SYGVKD. Losses at the gene ends were 3 bases for V and 8 bases for J; bases not matched to a gene: 11. The CDR3 contains 15 residues. In nucleotides, the CDR3 is TGTGCCATCAGTGACCAACTACAGGGGGGTCGAGGCTACACCTTC. Protein sequence: CAISDQLQGGRGYTF.

The J gene is TRBJ2-7, the V gene TRBV18; weak D call: TRBD1 (6 bases). The V and J ends lost 3 bases and 6 bases respectively, with 18 bases between them. The CDR3 length is 15 residues. CDR1 and CDR2 from the germline V gene are KGHSH and LQKENI. CDR3 bases: TGTGCCAGCTCACCGCGTAGACCCTCAGGGGCCGAGCAGTACTTC. It yields the protein CASSPRRPSGAEQYF.

There are a few counts of this clone. The CDR3 spells CASSFPRHPYEQYF. CDR3 in DNA: TGTGCCAGCAGTTTCCCCAGACACCCCTACGAGCAGTACTTC. The J gene is TRBJ2-7, the V gene TRBV28; D unclear. CDR3 size: 14 residues. With 3 bases removed from V and 2 bases from J, the gap between germline ends came to 11 bases. CDR1 is MDHEN, CDR2 SYDVKM, per germline. Combining the CDR3 with reference TRBV28 and TRBJ2-7 gives the whole variable domain DVKVTQSSRYLVKRTGEKVFLECVQDMDHENMFWYRQDPGLGLRLIYFSYDVKMKEKGDIPEGYSVSREKKERFSLILESASTNQTSMYLCASSFPRHPYEQYFGPGTRLTVT.

The V call is TRBV7-2, the J call TRBJ2-1, with 8 bases fitting TRBD1. Per the germline V gene, CDR1 is SGHTA and CDR2 is FQGNSA. The CDR3 contains 13 residues. Trimming cost V 5 bases and J 7 bases; bases outside gene matches: 4. As DNA, the CDR3 is TGTGCCAGCAGCCCGGGACAGGTAAATGAGCAGTTCTTC. The encoded protein is CASSPGQVNEQFF.

The sample holds a few counts of this clone. This chain joins TRBV7-2 and TRBJ2-7; 8 bases are a match to TRBD1. Per the germline V gene, CDR1 is SGHTA and CDR2 is FQGNSA. This CDR3 is 13 amino acids long. Losses at the gene ends were 4 bases for V and 3 bases for J; bases not matched to a gene: 2. For the CDR3, the DNA is TGTGCCAGCAGCTCGACAGGGGTCTACGAGCAGTACTTC. As protein: CASSSTGVYEQYF.

In this sample, this clone turned up a few times. This sequence joins TRBV4-3 and TRBJ2-7; maybe TRBD1 (6 bases). The CDR3 sequence is 15 residues long. Trimming shortened V by 0 bases and J by 3 bases, and 12 bases separated the two germline ends. Germline values: CDR1 LGHNA, CDR2 YSLEER. The CDR3 region has the DNA TGCGCCAGCAGCCAAGATGGGGGACACAGCTACGAGCAGTACTTC. This sequence encodes CASSQDGGHSYEQYF.

J is TRBJ2-1 and V is TRBV28; weak D call: TRBD2 (6 bases). The CDR3 has 16 residues. Germline CDR1 and CDR2: MDHEN and SYDVKM. V lost 3 bases to trimming and J lost 6 bases, with 18 bases between them. The CDR3 protein is CASSFFWRERVNEQFF. The DNA of the CDR3 is TGTGCCAGCAGTTTCTTCTGGCGGGAAAGGGTCAATGAGCAGTTCTTC.

The CDR3 sequence: CASGSRGGYEQYF. The CDR3, as DNA: TGCGCCAGCGGATCCCGCGGGGGATACGAGCAGTACTTC. The chain joins TRBV5-1 to TRBJ2-7; 7 nucleotides line up with TRBD2. V lost 7 bases, J lost 4 bases, and 8 bases stayed unmatched. Germline CDR1 SGHRS, CDR2 YFSETQ. The CDR3 consists of 13 residues. Looking up the rest from reference TRBV5-1 and TRBJ2-7 gives the full variable domain: KAGVTQTPRYLIKTRGQQVTLSCSPISGHRSVSWYQQTPGQGLQFLFEYFSETQRNKGNFPGRFSGRQFSNSRSEMNVSTLELGDSALYLCASGSRGGYEQYFGPGTRLTVT.

This chain joins TRBV25-1 and TRBJ1-4; D not resolved. This CDR3 has 15 amino acids. Germline V lookup: CDR1 MGHDK, CDR2 SYGVNS. V was shortened by 3 bases and J by 4 bases, with 12 bases between the two germline ends. The CDR3 DNA is TGTGCCAGCAGTGATGGAGGTCTGGGTAATGAAAAACTGTTTTTT. Protein sequence: CASSDGGLGNEKLFF.

This clone was found a few times. This chain links TRBV29-1 with TRBJ2-5; tentative D call: TRBD1 (6 bases). The CDR3 covers 15 residues. V shed 2 bases and J shed 2 bases, with 15 bases lying between them. Looked up from germline, CDR1 is SQVTM and CDR2 is ANQGSEA. The CDR3: CSVETGTTIQETQYF. The CDR3 nucleotides are TGCAGCGTTGAAACAGGGACCACAATTCAAGAGACCCAGTACTTC.

There are a few counts of this clone. This sequence joins TRBV6-1 and TRBJ2-1, with 12 bases that match TRBD2. Germline CDR1 MNHNS, CDR2 SASEGT. The V segment lost 6 bases and the J segment 7 bases; nucleotides outside the gene matches: 7. The CDR3 length is 15 residues. CDR3 sequence (DNA): TGTGCCAGCAGGTCCGGGACTAGCGGGTCTAATGAGCAGTTCTTC. It codes for CASRSGTSGSNEQFF.

This chain connects TRBV7-8 to TRBJ2-1; TRBD2 matches 10 bases. J lost 1 base, V lost 5 bases, and 8 bases had no gene match. CDR3 length: 17 amino acids. In germline, CDR1 is SGHVS, CDR2 FQNEAQ. CDR3 amino acids: CASSRWASGSSYNEQFF. The CDR3, as DNA: TGTGCCAGCAGCCGGTGGGCTAGCGGGAGTTCCTACAATGAGCAGTTCTTC.

The J gene is TRBJ1-5, the V gene TRBV6-6; D is perhaps TRBD1 (5 bases). V dropped 7 bases and J dropped 0 bases, with 10 bases sitting between them. There are 14 residues in the CDR3. Germline CDR1 reads MNHNY; CDR2 reads SVGAGI (reference sequence). CDR3 loop: CASTWDSSNQPQHF. The CDR3 DNA follows: TGTGCCAGCACCTGGGACTCTAGCAATCAGCCCCAGCATTTT.

Only a few counts were recorded for this clone. The chain joins TRBV4-2 to TRBJ2-7; 7 bases match TRBD2. This CDR3 has 18 residues. With V trimmed by 0 bases and J by 1 base, 12 bases remained unmatched. Germline lookup yields CDR1 LGHNA and CDR2 YNFKEQ. The CDR3 spells CASSQDRVGGGTSYEQYF. The CDR3 DNA follows: TGTGCCAGCAGCCAAGATCGAGTGGGGGGAGGGACTTCCTACGAGCAGTACTTC.

This clone has a single count. The rearrangement links TRBV19 to TRBJ2-7, with D perhaps TRBD1 (5 bases). Looked up from germline, CDR1 is LNHDA and CDR2 is SQIVND (reference sequence). CDR3 length: 16 amino acids. V dropped 4 bases and J dropped 5 bases, with 21 bases sitting between them. Here the CDR3 reads CASSNKGFSGRHEQYF. The CDR3, as DNA: TGTGCCAGTAGTAATAAGGGGTTCTCAGGGCGGCACGAGCAGTACTTC. The full variable domain, rest sourced from reference TRBV19 and TRBJ2-7, is DGGITQSPKYLFRKEGQNVTLSCEQNLNHDAMYWYRQDPGQGLRLIYYSQIVNDFQKGDIAEGYSVSREKKESFPLTVTSAQKNPTAFYLCASSNKGFSGRHEQYFGPGTRLTVT.

This clone was counted a few times. The chain is built from TRBV19 and TRBJ2-6, with 7 bases identical to TRBD2. Germline-derived CDR1 and CDR2 are LNHDA and SQIVND (reference sequence). Unmatched junction bases numbered 9, after V lost 6 bases and J lost 10 bases. CDR3 size: 14 residues. Here the CDR3 DNA reads TGTGCCAGTAGCCGGGAGGCCCTCCAGAACGTCCTGACTTTC. Its protein is CASSREALQNVLTF. The full variable domain, rest sourced from reference TRBV19 and TRBJ2-6, is DGGITQSPKYLFRKEGQNVTLSCEQNLNHDAMYWYRQDPGQGLRLIYYSQIVNDFQKGDIAEGYSVSREKKESFPLTVTSAQKNPTAFYLCASSREALQNVLTFGAGSRLTVL.

This clone was seen only a few times. The rearrangement joins TRBV6-5 to TRBJ2-6; no clear D. Trimming pared 5 bases from V and 0 bases from J, leaving 8 bases between. This CDR3 comprises 15 residues. Looked up from germline, CDR1 is MNHEY and CDR2 is SVGAGI. The CDR3 reads CASSRLNSGANVLTF. CDR3 bases: TGTGCCAGCAGTCGTCTAAACTCTGGGGCCAACGTCCTGACTTTC.

As DNA, the CDR3 is TGTGCCAGCAGCAAGACGGGCCAAGAGACCCAGTACTTC. It translates to CASSKTGQETQYF. The chain couples TRBV7-3 to TRBJ2-5; D ambiguous. Between the trimmed V and J ends, which lost 5 bases and 1 base, there was a span of 8 bases. The germline CDR1 and CDR2 sequences are SGHTA and FQGTGA. The CDR3 contains 13 residues.

The rearrangement links TRBV5-4 to TRBJ2-5; 7 bases align to TRBD2. Germline lookup yields CDR1 SGHNT and CDR2 YYREEE (reference sequence). V shed 0 bases and J 3 bases; nucleotides not matched to a gene: 8. The CDR3 runs to 16 residues. CDR3 nucleotide sequence: TGTGCCAGCAGCTTGGGGGGGGGAGCCCGGAAAGAGACCCAGTACTTC. Protein product: CASSLGGGARKETQYF.

This clone was counted only a few times. V usage is TRBV7-2 and J usage is TRBJ2-4; 8 bases agree with TRBD1. The V segment lost 3 bases and the J segment 8 bases; nucleotides outside the gene matches: 9. CDR1 and CDR2 (germline): SGHTA, FQGNSA. The CDR3 runs to 15 residues. The CDR3 sequence is CASSFRKTGADIQYF. The CDR3 nucleotides are TGTGCCAGCAGCTTTAGAAAGACAGGGGCGGACATTCAGTACTTC.

The rearrangement uses TRBV18 and TRBJ2-4; a possible D gene is TRBD1 (6 bases). The CDR3 loop spans 14 amino acids. V was pared by 3 bases and J by 8 bases, with 14 bases between. CDR1 and CDR2 (germline): KGHSH, LQKENI. The CDR3: CASSPIGQRDIQYF. The CDR3 nucleotides are TGTGCCAGCTCACCTATCGGACAGCGAGACATTCAGTACTTC. Full variable domain (remainder filled in from reference TRBV18 and TRBJ2-4): NAGVMQNPRHLVRRRGQEARLRCSPMKGHSHVYWYRQLPEEGLKFMVYLQKENIIDESGMPKERFSAEFPKEGPSILRIQQVVRGDSAAYFCASSPIGQRDIQYFGAGTRLSVL.